Reported below is one T cell receptor (beta chain). What it recognizes is unknown. CDR3 length: 16 residues. The V end lost 1 base, the J end lost 4 bases, and 13 bases lay between the germline ends. Germline CDR1 is MGHRA and CDR2 is YSYEKL. The data originate from a study of cytomegalovirus exposure and HLA in healthy donors. Background on the study: The same platform was used for the roughly 130 validation repertoires as for the roughly 660 first-cohort repertoires, as reported in a later analysis.

Sequencing was performed with immunoSEQ multiplex PCR; in TCRdb, only in-frame clones are kept and a portion is missing. The repertoire has approximately 220,000 clones, around nine tenths of them found once; the top ten carry approximately 2.5%. Broader study findings: Cytomegalovirus association was assigned to 170 or so TCR beta chains. One later analysis, an examination of the 100 to 150 validation repertoires, found that first-cohort TCR clusters tended to co-occur in them.

The chain joins TRBV4-1 to TRBJ2-2; D unresolved. The sequence was collected from a man aged 18 to 30 in good health and CMV-seronegative. The sample comprised PBMCs. Here the CDR3 DNA reads TGCGCCAGCAGCCAAGCGCCCGCGGTCTCCACCGGGGAGCTGTTTTTT. This translates into CASSQAPAVSTGELFF.